These 22 T cell receptor beta chains came from one sample sequenced in a study of tumour-infiltrating T cells in Burkitt lymphoma. TCRdb keeps only in-frame clones here, not all; method: immunoSEQ multiplex PCR. The sample lists about 9,200 clones; around 62% were seen once. Material: tumor tissue. The receptors were sampled from a human donor with diffuse large B-cell lymphoma.

J is TRBJ2-2 and V is TRBV6-5, with D possibly matching TRBD1 (5 bases). The CDR3 is 11 residues long. Trimming took 2 bases from V and 14 from J, leaving 9 bases between them. Per the germline V gene, CDR1 is MNHEY and CDR2 is SVGAGI. CDR3 protein: CASSYAGRLFF. The CDR3 nucleotides are TGTGCCAGCAGTTACGCAGGGCGTCTGTTTTTT.

The chain links TRBV7-9 to TRBJ1-4; D is ambiguous. Trimming shortened V by 4 bases and J by 8 bases, and 8 bases separated the two germline ends. Germline V gene sequence: CDR1 SEHNR, CDR2 FQNEAQ (reference sequence). The CDR3 has 12 residues. CDR3 sequence: CASSSGQEKLFF. As DNA, the CDR3 is TGTGCCAGCAGCTCGGGCCAGGAAAAACTGTTTTTT. The whole variable domain, remainder taken from reference TRBV7-9 and TRBJ1-4, is DTGVSQNPRHKITKRGQNVTFRCDPISEHNRLYWYRQTLGQGPEFLTYFQNEAQLEKSRLLSDRFSAERPKGSFSTLEIQRTEQGDSAMYLCASSSGQEKLFFGSGTQLSVL.

The rearrangement joins TRBV9 to TRBJ1-6, with D unresolved. Germline CDR1 is SGDLS and CDR2 is YYNGEE. The germline V and J ends were trimmed by 4 bases and 0 bases, with 8 bases remaining between them. The CDR3 is 15 amino acids. CDR3: CASSTRSSYNSPLHF. The CDR3 nucleotides are TGTGCCAGCAGCACAAGGAGCTCCTATAATTCACCCCTCCACTTT.

The V and J genes are TRBV6-5 and TRBJ2-5; 10 bases are shared with TRBD2. Germline-derived CDR1 and CDR2 are MNHEY and SVGAGI. There are 16 residues in the CDR3. Germline trimming cut 0 bases from V and 5 bases from J; bases unmatched to any gene: 6. Here the CDR3 reads CASSYSNSGGWETQYF. Written as DNA, the CDR3 is TGTGCCAGCAGTTACTCGAATAGCGGGGGGTGGGAGACCCAGTACTTC.

This clone turned up a few times. The chain is built from TRBV11-2 and TRBJ2-7; D not certain. The V end lost 6 bases, the J end lost 0 bases, and 6 bases lay between the germline ends. The germline V gene has CDR1 SGHAT and CDR2 FQNNGV. CDR3 size: 12 residues. The CDR3: CASSFSSYEQYF. The CDR3 coding sequence is TGTGCCAGCAGTTTTAGCTCCTACGAGCAGTACTTC.

V usage is TRBV30 and J usage is TRBJ2-7, with D possibly being TRBD1 (5 bases). This CDR3 contains 15 residues. V lost 0 bases to trimming and J lost 1 base, with 13 bases between them. Per germline, CDR1 GTSNPN and CDR2 SVGIG (reference sequence). CDR3 amino acids: CAWSVLGQQSYEQYF. The CDR3 DNA sequence: TGTGCCTGGAGTGTACTGGGGCAGCAATCCTACGAGCAGTACTTC.

This clone was detected a few times. J is TRBJ2-1 and V is TRBV27, with D tentatively TRBD2 (7 bases). The V gene's germline CDR1 is MNHEY and CDR2 SMNVEV (reference sequence). Trimming stripped 6 bases from V and 2 bases from J, with 17 bases between. The CDR3 has 16 amino acids. CDR3 loop: CASRVGGGDPYNEQFF. The CDR3 region has the DNA TGTGCCAGCAGAGTAGGGGGGGGAGACCCCTACAATGAGCAGTTCTTC.

The chain links TRBV6-6 to TRBJ1-1; D remains unclear. In germline, CDR1 is MNHNY, CDR2 SVGAGI (reference sequence). V was pared by 2 bases and J by 8 bases, with 9 bases between. The CDR3 has 12 amino acids. CDR3 sequence (DNA): TGTGCCAGCAGTTACCCGCCAGAGGAAGCTTTCTTT. Its protein is CASSYPPEEAFF.

This clone was detected only a few times. The chain recombines TRBV30 with TRBJ1-1, with D tentatively TRBD1 (6 bases). The CDR3 length is 16 residues. Trimming removed 4 bases from V and 4 bases from J, with 22 bases in between. Germline V gene data show CDR1 as GTSNPN and CDR2 as SVGIG (reference sequence). The CDR3 spells CAWNRGYRALGTEAFF. The CDR3 DNA sequence: TGTGCCTGGAATCGGGGATACAGGGCATTGGGCACTGAAGCTTTCTTT.

The chain couples TRBV5-1 to TRBJ1-1; 9 positions agree with TRBD1. V lost 5 bases to trimming and J lost 0 bases; unmatched junction nucleotides: 8. The germline V gene has CDR1 SGHRS and CDR2 YFSETQ. The CDR3 covers 16 residues. This chain's CDR3 is CASRLGTGYMNTEAFF. The CDR3 DNA reads as TGCGCCAGCAGGCTAGGGACAGGGTATATGAACACTGAAGCTTTCTTT.

This clone was seen just once. The V and J genes are TRBV25-1 and TRBJ2-5; D is possibly TRBD2 (6 bases). CDR1 and CDR2 (germline): MGHDK, SYGVNS. There are 14 residues in the CDR3. Trimming shortened V by 7 bases and J by 4 bases, and 16 bases separated the two germline ends. CDR3 sequence reads: CASNNGGGTETQYF. As DNA, the CDR3 is TGTGCCAGCAATAACGGGGGTGGAACAGAGACCCAGTACTTC.

CDR3 region: CSVVRQGGYGYTF. The DNA for the CDR3 is TGCAGCGTTGTGAGGCAGGGTGGCTATGGCTACACCTTC. The J gene is TRBJ1-2, the V gene TRBV29-1, with a weak D call TRBD1 (5 bases). The CDR3 sequence is 13 residues long. In germline, CDR1 is SQVTM, CDR2 ANQGSEA. Trimming stripped 4 bases from V and 4 bases from J, with 13 bases between.

This sequence joins TRBV2 and TRBJ2-3, with D maybe TRBD1 (5 bases). The V gene's germline CDR1 is SNHLY and CDR2 FYNNEI. The CDR3 runs 15 residues. V was pared by 1 base and J by 0 bases, with 8 bases between. The CDR3 loop is CASSEGTGSTDTQYF. CDR3 sequence (DNA): TGTGCCAGCAGTGAAGGCACAGGCAGCACAGATACGCAGTATTTT.

The chain employs TRBV6-4 and TRBJ1-2, with a tentative D call TRBD1 (5 bases). The CDR3 consists of 13 residues. V was clipped by 5 bases and J by 2 bases, with 9 bases between them. Germline CDR1 and CDR2: MRHNA and SNTAGT. The CDR3, as DNA: TGTGCCAGCAGTTCTAACAGGAACTATGGCTACACCTTC. It codes for CASSSNRNYGYTF.

This clone was seen more than once but under ten times. This chain joins TRBV7-8 and TRBJ1-2, with D hard to call. Trimming removed 8 bases at V and 2 bases at J, with 12 bases between. CDR1 and CDR2 (germline): SGHVS, FQNEAQ. The CDR3 covers 13 residues. CDR3 loop: CASSGGSNYGYTF. CDR3 in DNA: TGTGCCAGCTCCGGAGGCTCCAACTATGGCTACACCTTC. Combining the CDR3 with reference TRBV7-8 and TRBJ1-2 gives the whole variable domain GAGVSQSPRYKVAKRGQDVALRCDPISGHVSLFWYQQALGQGPEFLTYFQNEAQLDKSGLPSDRFFAERPEGSVSTLKIQRTQQEDSAVYLCASSGGSNYGYTFGSGTRLTVV.

V is TRBV4-1 and J is TRBJ1-2; D is uncertain. CDR1 MGHRA and CDR2 YSYEKL come from the germline V gene. This CDR3 spans 17 amino acids. Trimming shortened V by 4 bases and J by 2 bases, and 20 bases separated the two germline ends. CDR3 sequence reads: CASSRTLWTVENYGYTF. The CDR3 DNA sequence: TGCGCCAGCAGCCGGACCTTGTGGACGGTAGAAAACTATGGCTACACCTTC.

The gene calls are TRBV2 and TRBJ1-3; D unresolved. Trimming shortened V by 3 bases and J by 0 bases, and 12 bases separated the two germline ends. CDR1 SNHLY and CDR2 FYNNEI come from the germline V gene. This CDR3 is 16 amino acids long. The CDR3 nucleotides are TGTGCCAGCAGTGAGCCGCCCCCGAGCTCTGGAAACACCATATATTTT. Protein sequence: CASSEPPPSSGNTIYF.

This chain links TRBV5-1 with TRBJ1-1; unclear D gene. V was cut by 4 bases and J by 1 base, with 11 bases left in between. The germline CDR1 and CDR2 sequences are SGHRS and YFSETQ. The CDR3 has 14 residues. CDR3 residues: CASSPIEPNTEAFF. For the CDR3, the DNA is TGCGCCAGCAGCCCCATAGAACCGAACACTGAAGCTTTCTTT. The full variable domain, with the rest looked up from reference TRBV5-1 and TRBJ1-1, is KAGVTQTPRYLIKTRGQQVTLSCSPISGHRSVSWYQQTPGQGLQFLFEYFSETQRNKGNFPGRFSGRQFSNSRSEMNVSTLELGDSALYLCASSPIEPNTEAFFGQGTRLTVV.

V usage is TRBV29-1 and J usage is TRBJ2-5, with D maybe TRBD1 (5 bases). Germline values: CDR1 SQVTM, CDR2 ANQGSEA. The CDR3 loop spans 13 amino acids. V lost 5 bases, J lost 2 bases, and 12 bases lay in between. The CDR3 DNA sequence: TGCAGCGTTCTAGGGGCCGATCAAGAGACCCAGTACTTC. Translating it yields CSVLGADQETQYF.

By proportion, this clone is medium-sized. The chain couples TRBV2 to TRBJ2-6; D perhaps matches TRBD2 (5 bases). The CDR3 contains 14 residues. Trimming removed 3 bases at V and 4 bases at J, with 7 bases between. The germline CDR1 and CDR2 sequences are SNHLY and FYNNEI. The CDR3 here is CASSEGRGANVLTF. In nucleotides, the CDR3 is TGTGCCAGCAGTGAGGGGAGAGGGGCCAACGTCCTGACTTTC.

About this clone itself: The junction differs from germline at one of its ends, possibly a read error. The chain has TRBV6-5 and TRBJ2-7; D not certain. Germline-derived CDR1 and CDR2 are MNHEY and SVGAGI. The CDR3 spans 13 residues. The CDR3: CVSSYSAAYEQYF. CDR3 nucleotide sequence: TGTGTCAGCAGTTACTCGGCAGCCTACGAGCAGTACTTC.

In its sample, this clone was seen a few times. The chain links TRBV10-3 to TRBJ1-1; TRBD1 aligns across 8 bases. J lost 4 bases, V lost 2 bases, and 12 bases had no gene match. Germline lookup yields CDR1 ENHRY and CDR2 SYGVKD. The CDR3 consists of 17 residues. The CDR3 DNA follows: TGTGCCATCAGTGAGAGGCAGGGGGCCGTTTTGGGCACTGAAGCTTTCTTT. Its translation is CAISERQGAVLGTEAFF.